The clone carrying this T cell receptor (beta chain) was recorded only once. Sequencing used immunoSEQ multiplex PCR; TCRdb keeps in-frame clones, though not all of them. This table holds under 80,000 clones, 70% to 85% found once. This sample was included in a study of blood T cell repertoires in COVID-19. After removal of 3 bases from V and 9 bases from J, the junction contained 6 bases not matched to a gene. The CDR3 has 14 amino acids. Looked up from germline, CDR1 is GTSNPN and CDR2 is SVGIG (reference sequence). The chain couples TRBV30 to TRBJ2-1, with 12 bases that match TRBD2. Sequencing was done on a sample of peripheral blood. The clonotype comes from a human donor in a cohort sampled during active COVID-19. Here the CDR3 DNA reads TGTGCCTGGAGGCGGCTAGCGGGGGGGACTGAGCAGTTCTTC. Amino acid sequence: CAWRRLAGGTEQFF.